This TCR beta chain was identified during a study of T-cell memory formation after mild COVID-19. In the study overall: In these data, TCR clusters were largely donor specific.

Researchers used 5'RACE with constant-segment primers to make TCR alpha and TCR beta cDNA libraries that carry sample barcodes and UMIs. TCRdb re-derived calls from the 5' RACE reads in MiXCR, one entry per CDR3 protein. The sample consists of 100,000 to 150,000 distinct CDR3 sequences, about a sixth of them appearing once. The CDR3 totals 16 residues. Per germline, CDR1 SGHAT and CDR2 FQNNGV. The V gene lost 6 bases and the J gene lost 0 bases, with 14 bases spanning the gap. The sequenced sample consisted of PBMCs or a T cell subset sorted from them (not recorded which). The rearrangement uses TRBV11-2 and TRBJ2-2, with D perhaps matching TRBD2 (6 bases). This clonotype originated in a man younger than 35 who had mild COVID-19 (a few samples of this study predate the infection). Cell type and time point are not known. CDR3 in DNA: TGTGCCAGCAGGGTTCTACTAGCAGCGAACACCGGGGAGCTGTTTTTT. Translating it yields CASRVLLAANTGELFF.